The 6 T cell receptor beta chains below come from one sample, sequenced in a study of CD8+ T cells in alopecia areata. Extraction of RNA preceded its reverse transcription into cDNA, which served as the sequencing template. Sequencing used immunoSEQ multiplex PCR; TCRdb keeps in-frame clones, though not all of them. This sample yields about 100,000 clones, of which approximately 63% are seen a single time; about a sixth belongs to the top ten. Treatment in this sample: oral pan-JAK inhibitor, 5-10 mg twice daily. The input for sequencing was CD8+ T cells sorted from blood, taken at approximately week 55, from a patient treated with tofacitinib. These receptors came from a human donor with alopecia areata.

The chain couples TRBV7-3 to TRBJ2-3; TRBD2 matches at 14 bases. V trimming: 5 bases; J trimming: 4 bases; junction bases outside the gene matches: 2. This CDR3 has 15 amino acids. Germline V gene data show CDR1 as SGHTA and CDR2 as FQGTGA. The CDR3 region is CASSPTSGGADTQYF. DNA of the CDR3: TGTGCCAGCAGCCCGACTAGCGGGGGGGCAGATACGCAGTATTTT.

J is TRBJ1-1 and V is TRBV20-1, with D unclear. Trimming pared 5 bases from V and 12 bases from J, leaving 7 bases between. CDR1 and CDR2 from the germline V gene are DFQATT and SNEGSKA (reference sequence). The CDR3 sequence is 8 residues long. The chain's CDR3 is CSADLTFF. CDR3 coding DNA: TGCAGTGCTGATTTGACTTTCTTT.

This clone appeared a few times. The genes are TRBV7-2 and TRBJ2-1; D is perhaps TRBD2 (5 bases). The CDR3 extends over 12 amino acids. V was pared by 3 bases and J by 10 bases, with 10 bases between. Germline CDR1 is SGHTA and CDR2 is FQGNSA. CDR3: CASSFTGYEQFF. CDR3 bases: TGTGCCAGCAGCTTCACGGGGTACGAGCAGTTCTTC.

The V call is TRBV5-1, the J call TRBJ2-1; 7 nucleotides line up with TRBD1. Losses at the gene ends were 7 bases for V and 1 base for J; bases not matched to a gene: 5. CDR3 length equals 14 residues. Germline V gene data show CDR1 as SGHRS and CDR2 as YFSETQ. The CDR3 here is CASVPGQSYNEQFF. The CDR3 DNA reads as TGCGCCAGCGTTCCGGGACAGTCCTACAATGAGCAGTTCTTC.

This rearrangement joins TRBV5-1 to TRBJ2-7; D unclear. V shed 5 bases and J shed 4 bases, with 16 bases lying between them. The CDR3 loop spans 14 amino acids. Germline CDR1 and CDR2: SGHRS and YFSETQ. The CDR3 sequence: CASSVNYPLYEQYF. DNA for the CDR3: TGCGCCAGCAGTGTGAACTACCCCCTTTACGAGCAGTACTTC.

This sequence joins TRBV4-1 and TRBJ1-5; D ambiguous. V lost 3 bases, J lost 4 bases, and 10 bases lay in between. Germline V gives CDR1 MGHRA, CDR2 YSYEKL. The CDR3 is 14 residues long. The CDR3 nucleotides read TGCGCCAGCAGCCATGACGACGGGAATCAGCCCCAGCATTTT. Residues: CASSHDDGNQPQHF.